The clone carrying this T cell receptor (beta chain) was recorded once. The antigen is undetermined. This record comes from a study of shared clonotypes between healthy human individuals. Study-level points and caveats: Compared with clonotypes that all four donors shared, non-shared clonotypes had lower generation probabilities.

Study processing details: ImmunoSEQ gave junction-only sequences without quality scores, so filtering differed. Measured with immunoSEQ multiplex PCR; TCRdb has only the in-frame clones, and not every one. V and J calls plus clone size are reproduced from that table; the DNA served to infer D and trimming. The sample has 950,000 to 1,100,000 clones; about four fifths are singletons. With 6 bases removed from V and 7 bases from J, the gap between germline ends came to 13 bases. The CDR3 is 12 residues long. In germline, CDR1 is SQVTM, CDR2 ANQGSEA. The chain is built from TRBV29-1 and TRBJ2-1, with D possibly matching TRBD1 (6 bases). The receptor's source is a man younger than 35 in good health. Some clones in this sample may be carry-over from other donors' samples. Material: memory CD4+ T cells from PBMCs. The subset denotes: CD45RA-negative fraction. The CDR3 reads CSVEQGTNEQFF. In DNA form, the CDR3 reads TGCAGCGTGGAACAGGGTACAAATGAGCAGTTCTTC.